This T cell receptor beta chain came from a study of T cells in Graves' hyperthyroidism and ophthalmopathy. Points from the study as a whole: Clonotypes that were expanded in thyroid above 0.001 mostly appeared in blood too. By a 13 V-J model, ophthalmopathy was set apart from stable hyperthyroidism.

RNA transcripts were the template for amplifying TCR beta CDR3 regions. HTBI primers drove first-round RT-PCR of the TCR CDR3. TCRdb re-called the multiplex PCR reads with MiXCR, one entry per CDR3 protein. The table records about 350,000 distinct CDR3 sequences, over 15% of them present only once. Patients with uncontrolled infections, other autoimmune diseases, pregnancy or lactation were excluded. This clonotype came up many times. The antigen is unknown. CDR3 length equals 13 residues. Germline CDR1 reads SQVTM; CDR2 reads ANQGSEA. V lost 4 bases to trimming and J lost 5 bases, with 14 bases between them.

The sequence was collected from a middle-aged woman with Graves' ophthalmopathy. Material for sequencing was blood. The chain uses TRBV29-1 and TRBJ1-2; D might be TRBD1 (5 bases). The CDR3 DNA reads as TGCAGCGTTGCCGGGTTAGGGGTTTATGGCTACACCTTC. This translates into CSVAGLGVYGYTF.